The 20 T cell receptor beta chains listed next were all sequenced from one sample in a study of CD8 T cells in Susac syndrome. Random hexamers were used to reverse transcribe the RNA input (roughly 0.5 to 1 ug). TCRdb reanalysed the immunoSEQ multiplex PCR reads using MiXCR and keeps one entry per CDR3 protein. This sample carries 350,000 to 550,000 distinct CDR3 sequences, approximately 85% of them seen once, and the ten largest clones take under 0.15%. Sequenced input: CD8+ T cells from PBMCs. Every receptor here comes from a human donor with multiple sclerosis.

This chain uses TRBV27 with TRBJ2-7, with D possibly being TRBD1 (6 bases). Germline V gene lookup returns CDR1 MNHEY and CDR2 SMNVEV (reference sequence). Trimming took 6 bases from V and 2 from J, leaving 14 bases between them. CDR3 length: 14 residues. The CDR3 DNA is TGTGCCAGCAGCCCGACAGGCAACACCTACGAGCAGTACTTC. It yields the protein CASSPTGNTYEQYF.

This clonotype has just one count. V gene TRBV7-9 combines with J gene TRBJ2-5, with TRBD2 matching 9 bases. Germline V gene lookup returns CDR1 SEHNR and CDR2 FQNEAQ (reference sequence). With 5 bases clipped from V and 5 bases from J, the junction kept 12 bases outside the gene matches. This CDR3 has 16 residues. The CDR3 region is CASSTNLAGVMETQYF. Here the CDR3 DNA reads TGTGCCAGCAGCACCAACTTAGCGGGAGTAATGGAGACCCAGTACTTC.

This clonotype was counted only a few times. The chain recombines TRBV27 with TRBJ2-7; 8 bases match TRBD1. CDR1 is MNHEY and CDR2 is SMNVEV in the germline V gene (reference sequence). The CDR3 has 13 residues. V shed 5 bases and J 0 bases; nucleotides not matched to a gene: 0. The CDR3 region is CASSGTGSYEQYF. CDR3 DNA sequence: TGTGCCAGCAGTGGGACAGGCTCCTACGAGCAGTACTTC.

The chain couples TRBV28 to TRBJ2-1; tentative D call: TRBD2 (5 bases). Germline assignment: CDR1 MDHEN and CDR2 SYDVKM. The CDR3 sequence is 16 residues long. Trimming removed 3 bases from V and 3 bases from J, with 15 bases in between. CDR3 bases: TGTGCCAGCAGTTTGGTAGCCGGAGGCGACTACAATGAGCAGTTCTTC. Its protein is CASSLVAGGDYNEQFF.

This chain links TRBV7-8 with TRBJ2-2; maybe TRBD1 (5 bases). This CDR3 comprises 17 residues. Germline lookup yields CDR1 SGHVS and CDR2 FQNEAQ. V shed 1 base and J shed 5 bases, with 17 bases lying between them. CDR3: CASSLGVKPGPTGELFF. CDR3 bases: TGTGCCAGCAGCTTAGGGGTGAAGCCAGGGCCAACCGGGGAGCTGTTTTTT.

The rearrangement links TRBV20-1 to TRBJ2-5, with 7 bases identical to TRBD2. CDR1 is DFQATT and CDR2 is SNEGSKA in the germline V gene (reference sequence). The CDR3 is 13 residues long. Germline trimming cut 5 bases from V and 5 bases from J; bases unmatched to any gene: 8. CDR3 protein: CSADGREPETQYF. For the CDR3, the DNA is TGCAGTGCTGACGGGCGGGAGCCGGAGACCCAGTACTTC.

This chain uses TRBV2 with TRBJ2-2; perhaps TRBD2 as D (6 bases). Germline CDR1 is SNHLY and CDR2 is FYNNEI. Trimming pared 1 base from V and 4 bases from J, leaving 13 bases between. The CDR3 extends over 16 amino acids. CDR3 amino acids: CASSEGVQAGTGELFF. The CDR3 nucleotides read TGTGCCAGCAGTGAAGGGGTCCAAGCGGGCACCGGGGAGCTGTTTTTT.

The chain joins TRBV2 to TRBJ1-4, with D possibly matching TRBD1 (6 bases). This CDR3 comprises 16 residues. In germline, CDR1 is SNHLY, CDR2 FYNNEI. V was pared by 6 bases and J by 4 bases, with 18 bases between. The DNA of the CDR3 is TGTGCCAGCAGACCCGGACAGACAGCAGTTAATGAAAAACTGTTTTTT. Protein sequence: CASRPGQTAVNEKLFF.

V gene TRBV6-1 combines with J gene TRBJ1-5; D call uncertain. Germline V gives CDR1 MNHNS, CDR2 SASEGT. The CDR3 covers 17 residues. The V gene lost 1 base and the J gene lost 2 bases, with 15 bases spanning the gap. CDR3 sequence (DNA): TGTGCCAGCAGTGAAGGTCTCGTTCGGCAGGGCAATCAGCCCCAGCATTTT. Residues: CASSEGLVRQGNQPQHF.

V gene TRBV5-1 combines with J gene TRBJ2-3, with no clear D. V shed 0 bases and J shed 4 bases, with 6 bases lying between them. The germline gives CDR1 SGHRS, CDR2 YFSETQ. CDR3 length: 13 residues. CDR3 nucleotide sequence: TGCGCCAGCAGCTTGGCCGAGGCAGATACGCAGTATTTT. Translated, it gives CASSLAEADTQYF.

In its sample, this clonotype was seen a few times. One junction end does not reproduce the germline sequence, and a read error may be involved. The chain joins TRBV4-1 to TRBJ2-3; the D gene is possibly TRBD2 (5 bases). CDR1 is MGHRA, CDR2 YSYEKL, per germline. The CDR3 consists of 14 residues. CDR3 sequence reads: CASSLTGGTDTQYF. CDR3 nucleotides: TGTGCCAGCAGCTTAACCGGGGGCACAGATACGCAGTATTTT.

There are a few counts of this clonotype. The chain joins TRBV6-1 to TRBJ1-5; D unresolved. There are 15 residues in the CDR3. Per germline, CDR1 MNHNS and CDR2 SASEGT. Trimming took off 6 bases at V and 0 bases at J, with 12 bases between the two ends. The CDR3 protein is CASRVDWYSNQPQHF. The CDR3 DNA reads as TGTGCCAGCAGAGTAGACTGGTATAGCAATCAGCCCCAGCATTTT.

The gene calls are TRBV5-6 and TRBJ2-3, with D perhaps TRBD1 (6 bases). V shed 2 bases and J shed 3 bases, with 16 bases lying between them. The CDR3 is 16 amino acids. Germline loops: CDR1 SGHDT, CDR2 YYEEEE. Written as DNA, the CDR3 is TGTGCCAGCAGCTTACAGGGTCCGGCTATAACAGATACGCAGTATTTT. This codes for CASSLQGPAITDTQYF.

The chain combines TRBV27 with TRBJ2-7; D may be TRBD2 (6 bases). CDR1 and CDR2 (germline): MNHEY, SMNVEV (reference sequence). This CDR3 comprises 13 residues. Trimming stripped 2 bases from V and 6 bases from J, with 11 bases between. In DNA, the CDR3 is TGTGCCAGCAGTTTACTGGAGGGGAGCGAGCAGTACTTC. Encoded protein: CASSLLEGSEQYF.

The V gene is TRBV19, the J gene TRBJ2-1, with 7 bases lining up with TRBD2. J was trimmed by 5 bases and V by 6 bases; bases with no gene match: 10. Germline V gives CDR1 LNHDA, CDR2 SQIVND (reference sequence). The CDR3 contains 15 residues. The CDR3 here is CASRGGFRGDNEQFF. CDR3 coding DNA: TGTGCCAGTAGGGGCGGTTTCCGGGGGGACAATGAGCAGTTCTTC.

With respect to this clonotype: This is likely a read error, given that the CDR3 carries no conserved phenylalanine or tryptophan at its end. The genes are TRBV30 and TRBJ1-1; the D gene is possibly TRBD1 (5 bases). The CDR3 is 13 residues long. V gave up 8 bases and J gave up 7 bases, with 20 bases separating them. Germline V lookup: CDR1 GTSNPN, CDR2 SVGIG (reference sequence). DNA of the CDR3: TGTGCCATCACCGGGGGGGTGAGATTTGAAGCTTTCCTT. This gives the protein CAITGGVRFEAFL.

The table lists this clonotype with a few counts. This may arise from a read error, as a much more abundant clone is one base away. The DNA of the CDR3 is TGTGCCAGCAGCTTGGGCCGCTACGAGCAGTACTTC. Its protein product is CASSLGRYEQYF. The rearrangement links TRBV11-2 to TRBJ2-7, with D unclear. V lost 3 bases and J lost 3, with 6 bases in between. This CDR3 region has 12 residues. CDR1 and CDR2 (germline): SGHAT, FQNNGV. The whole variable domain, remainder taken from reference TRBV11-2 and TRBJ2-7, is EAGVAQSPRYKIIEKRQSVAFWCNPISGHATLYWYQQILGQGPKLLIQFQNNGVVDDSQLPKDRFSAERLKGVDSTLKIQPAKLEDSAVYLCASSLGRYEQYFGPGTRLTVT.

The count of this clonotype is one. CDR3 protein: CASSSLARPPYF. In nucleotides, the CDR3 is TGTGCCAGCAGCTCGCTAGCTAGGCCTCCGTATTTT. V is TRBV5-6 and J is TRBJ2-3; possibly TRBD2 for D (5 bases). This CDR3 contains 12 residues. V was clipped by 3 bases and J by 14 bases, with 16 bases between them. The germline V gene encodes CDR1 SGHDT and CDR2 YYEEEE.

The chain couples TRBV25-1 to TRBJ1-1; no clear D gene. V dropped 3 bases and J dropped 3 bases, with 5 bases sitting between them. There are 12 residues in the CDR3. Germline V gene data show CDR1 as MGHDK and CDR2 as SYGVNS. Here the CDR3 DNA reads TGTGCCAGCAGTGATCAGTACACTGAAGCTTTCTTT. Translated: CASSDQYTEAFF. Complete variable domain (other parts from reference TRBV25-1 and TRBJ1-1): EADIYQTPRYLVIGTGKKITLECSQTMGHDKMYWYQQDPGMELHLIHYSYGVNSTEKGDLSSESTVSRIRTEHFPLTLESARPSHTSQYLCASSDQYTEAFFGQGTRLTVV.

The gene calls are TRBV19 and TRBJ1-1, with D unresolved. Trimming removed 1 base at V and 6 bases at J, with 15 bases between. CDR3 size: 15 residues. Germline CDR1 and CDR2: LNHDA and SQIVND (reference sequence). CDR3 in amino acids: CASSIARGAMAEAFF. The CDR3 DNA is TGTGCCAGTAGTATAGCACGGGGTGCCATGGCTGAAGCTTTCTTT.